The 25 T cell receptor beta chains below were found in one sample sequenced in a study of OX40 agonist ivuxolimab in advanced cancers. Libraries were constructed by the immunoSEQ multiplex PCR assay. TCRdb mirrors the immuneACCESS table, restricted to in-frame sequences. Some clones are absent from its copies; in checked studies, under half trace to an unresolved V gene, and the reason for the others is unknown. The sample includes around 60,000 clones, with roughly 87% observed a single time. More than 15% of the sample is held by the ten biggest clonotypes. The source was CD4+ or CD8+ T cells sorted from blood, collected in a trial of the OX40 agonist ivuxolimab. Receptors originate from an adult with an advanced solid tumor such as melanoma, head and neck, liver or kidney cancer.

The chain carries TRBV6-6 and TRBJ2-3; TRBD1 aligns across 8 bases. The CDR3 is 13 residues long. Germline CDR1 reads MNHNY; CDR2 reads SVGAGI (reference sequence). The junction had 6 bases not matched to a gene; V was cut back by 6 bases and J by 7 bases. In nucleotides, the CDR3 is TGTGCCAGCAGCCCCTGGACAGGGCATACGCAGTATTTT. It encodes CASSPWTGHTQYF.

The chain is built from TRBV30 and TRBJ2-7, with 7 bases identical to TRBD2. With V trimmed by 0 bases and J by 0 bases, 5 bases remained unmatched. CDR1 GTSNPN and CDR2 SVGIG come from the germline V gene (reference sequence). The CDR3 has 15 residues. The CDR3 here is CAWSVALAFSYEQYF. CDR3 bases: TGTGCCTGGAGTGTAGCACTAGCGTTCTCCTACGAGCAGTACTTC.

The CDR3 region is CATRTNTEAFF. CDR3 DNA sequence: TGTGCCACCCGGACGAACACTGAAGCTTTCTTT. The chain uses TRBV28 and TRBJ1-1, with D unclear. V lost 10 bases, J lost 1 base, and 7 bases lay in between. The CDR3 consists of 11 residues. The germline CDR1 and CDR2 sequences are MDHEN and SYDVKM.

The chain uses TRBV5-8 and TRBJ1-4; a weak D match, TRBD1 (5 bases). The CDR3 extends over 16 amino acids. Germline V gene lookup returns CDR1 SGHTS and CDR2 YDEGEE. Deletions cut 4 bases from V and 3 bases from J, with 16 bases between. The CDR3 DNA reads as TGTGCCAGCAGCCGAGCCGTCGGGGCCCCTAATGAAAAACTGTTTTTT. Translating it yields CASSRAVGAPNEKLFF.

This clone was seen only a few times. Germline is not matched at one junction end, which may reflect a read error. The chain employs TRBV7-3 and TRBJ2-1; 12 nucleotides align to TRBD2. The CDR3 runs 22 residues. Germline lookup yields CDR1 SGHTA and CDR2 FQGTGA. The CDR3 here is CASSLEVGRTSGILGVYDEQFF. The DNA of the CDR3 is TGTGCCAGCAGCTTAGAGGTGGGTAGGACTAGCGGGATCTTAGGGGTCTACGATGAGCAGTTCTTC.

The chain combines TRBV7-8 with TRBJ2-7; D may match TRBD1 or TRBD2 (7 bases each). CDR1 SGHVS and CDR2 FQNEAQ come from the germline V gene. Deletions cut 1 base from V and 2 bases from J, with 24 bases between. There are 19 residues in the CDR3. DNA of the CDR3: TGTGCCAGCAGCTTAGGGTGGGACTGGCGGGAGAGGGGGCCCTACGAGCAGTACTTC. It yields the protein CASSLGWDWRERGPYEQYF.

The chain links TRBV7-9 to TRBJ2-1; TRBD1 aligns across 9 bases. Unmatched junction bases numbered 10, after V lost 5 bases and J lost 8 bases. The germline V gene encodes CDR1 SEHNR and CDR2 FQNEAQ (reference sequence). The CDR3 is made up of 15 amino acids. Here the CDR3 reads CASSPGTGHFHEQFF. CDR3 nucleotide sequence: TGTGCCAGCAGCCCCGGGACAGGGCATTTCCATGAGCAGTTCTTC.

The CDR3 DNA is TGTGCCAGCAGCTTAGCCCACGATCAGCCCCAGCATTTT. Translation: CASSLAHDQPQHF. V usage is TRBV5-4 and J usage is TRBJ1-5; no firm D call. V shed 2 bases and J shed 5 bases, with 8 bases lying between them. The germline CDR1 and CDR2 sequences are SGHNT and YYREEE (reference sequence). There are 13 residues in the CDR3.

V is TRBV5-1 and J is TRBJ1-3, with 7 bases matching TRBD1. The V and J ends lost 1 base and 0 bases, in that order; junction bases with no gene match: 7. Germline V lookup: CDR1 SGHRS, CDR2 YFSETQ. This CDR3 comprises 17 residues. The CDR3 region has the DNA TGCGCCAGCAGCTTGTCTAAGGGACAGCTCTCTGGAAACACCATATATTTT. Residues: CASSLSKGQLSGNTIYF.

The chain carries TRBV9 and TRBJ2-2; D unresolved. The CDR3 is 16 residues long. The V gene lost 0 bases and the J gene lost 6 bases, with 15 bases spanning the gap. From germline, CDR1 is SGDLS and CDR2 YYNGEE. The CDR3 bases are TGTGCCAGCAGCGTAGATCGTCAGCCTCGCGCCGGGGAGCTGTTTTTT. It is translated as CASSVDRQPRAGELFF. Complete variable domain (other parts from reference TRBV9 and TRBJ2-2): DSGVTQTPKHLITATGQRVTLRCSPRSGDLSVYWYQQSLDQGLQFLIQYYNGEERAKGNILERFSAQQFPDLHSELNLSSLELGDSALYFCASSVDRQPRAGELFFGEGSRLTVL.

This chain links TRBV29-1 with TRBJ2-1; the match to TRBD2 covers 13 bases. The CDR3 spans 12 residues. Germline V gives CDR1 SQVTM, CDR2 ANQGSEA. After removal of 7 bases from V and 6 bases from J, the junction contained 0 bases not matched to a gene. CDR3 sequence: CSGTSGSNEQFF. The CDR3 bases are TGCAGCGGGACTAGCGGGAGCAATGAGCAGTTCTTC.

This chain links TRBV7-9 with TRBJ2-4; 11 bases are a match to TRBD2. The CDR3 contains 14 residues. V lost 3 bases to trimming and J lost 8 bases; unmatched junction nucleotides: 3. From germline, CDR1 is SEHNR and CDR2 FQNEAQ (reference sequence). In DNA form, the CDR3 reads TGTGCCAGCAGCTTGGGACTAGCGGTGGACATTCAGTACTTC. It translates to CASSLGLAVDIQYF.

The chain carries TRBV6-5 and TRBJ2-7; D not certain. There are 12 residues in the CDR3. Trimming shortened V by 8 bases and J by 2 bases, and 10 bases separated the two germline ends. CDR1 MNHEY and CDR2 SVGAGI come from the germline V gene. CDR3 DNA sequence: TGTGCCAGCGGGCTGGCCCCCTACGAGCAGTACTTC. It specifies CASGLAPYEQYF.

This chain connects TRBV27 to TRBJ2-3, with 10 bases fitting TRBD2. V shed 4 bases and J 6 bases; nucleotides not matched to a gene: 19. In germline, CDR1 is MNHEY, CDR2 SMNVEV (reference sequence). The CDR3 runs 19 residues. The CDR3 protein is CASSSQTPGLAKGGDTQYF. Here the CDR3 DNA reads TGTGCCAGCAGTTCCCAAACCCCGGGACTAGCGAAAGGGGGGGATACGCAGTATTTT.

This chain connects TRBV5-6 to TRBJ1-5; D uncertain. The V gene's germline CDR1 is SGHDT and CDR2 YYEEEE. V dropped 0 bases and J dropped 0 bases, with 13 bases sitting between them. The CDR3 runs to 17 residues. This CDR3 reads CASSLGPTVYSNQPQHF. Here the CDR3 DNA reads TGTGCCAGCAGCTTGGGACCGACTGTATATAGCAATCAGCCCCAGCATTTT.

V and J are TRBV19 and TRBJ1-2, with D uncertain. Trimming shortened V by 10 bases and J by 5 bases, and 14 bases separated the two germline ends. The CDR3 length is 12 residues. Looked up from germline, CDR1 is LNHDA and CDR2 is SQIVND (reference sequence). CDR3 nucleotides: TGTGCCACTCGGCCGGGTCGGTATGGCTACACCTTC. Its translation: CATRPGRYGYTF.

The chain uses TRBV18 and TRBJ2-1; 10 bases fit TRBD2. Trimming removed 1 base from V and 4 bases from J; junction bases left unmatched: 1. CDR1 and CDR2 (germline): KGHSH, LQKENI. The CDR3 runs to 15 residues. In DNA form, the CDR3 reads TGTGCCAGCTCACCACGGACTAGCGGATACAATGAGCAGTTCTTC. Translating gives CASSPRTSGYNEQFF. The variable domain in full, with the rest retrieved from reference TRBV18 and TRBJ2-1, is NAGVMQNPRHLVRRRGQEARLRCSPMKGHSHVYWYRQLPEEGLKFMVYLQKENIIDESGMPKERFSAEFPKEGPSILRIQQVVRGDSAAYFCASSPRTSGYNEQFFGPGTRLTVL.

The chain links TRBV4-1 to TRBJ2-7; 10 bases map to TRBD2. The CDR3 runs 15 residues. The junction had 1 base not matched to a gene; V was cut back by 2 bases and J by 0 bases. Germline CDR1 and CDR2: MGHRA and YSYEKL. This CDR3 reads CASSQSSGSSYEQYF. CDR3 DNA: TGCGCCAGCAGCCAATCTAGCGGGAGCTCCTACGAGCAGTACTTC.

This rearrangement joins TRBV28 to TRBJ2-5, with D possibly being TRBD1 (8 bases). This CDR3 is built from 13 residues. The germline CDR1 and CDR2 sequences are MDHEN and SYDVKM. Between the trimmed V and J ends, which lost 8 bases and 5 bases, there was a span of 15 bases. The CDR3 nucleotides read TGTGCCAGCCTACAGGGGGGGGAGGAGACCCAGTACTTC. This encodes CASLQGGEETQYF.

The chain recombines TRBV6-5 with TRBJ2-5; 7 positions match TRBD2. Germline V lookup: CDR1 MNHEY, CDR2 SVGAGI. V lost 2 bases and J lost 1; bases outside the gene matches: 4. This CDR3 contains 15 residues. The CDR3 nucleotides are TGTGCCAGCAGTTACCCCCGGACTAGCCAAGAGACCCAGTACTTC. This gives the protein CASSYPRTSQETQYF.

The chain links TRBV19 to TRBJ2-7, with 8 nucleotides matching TRBD2. Trimming took 5 bases from V and 4 from J; bases not matched to a gene: 4. Germline V gene data show CDR1 as LNHDA and CDR2 as SQIVND (reference sequence). This CDR3 comprises 13 residues. CDR3 bases: TGTGCCAGTAGTCGACGGGAGGGATACGAGCAGTACTTC. Its translation is CASSRREGYEQYF.

V usage is TRBV6-5 and J usage is TRBJ1-2; 8 bases align to TRBD1. Germline CDR1 reads MNHEY; CDR2 reads SVGAGI. This CDR3 has 15 amino acids. V lost 0 bases to trimming and J lost 4 bases; unmatched junction nucleotides: 4. CDR3 loop: CASSYSTGGSYGYTF. The DNA of the CDR3 is TGTGCCAGCAGTTACTCTACAGGGGGAAGCTATGGCTACACCTTC.

The chain recombines TRBV11-2 with TRBJ2-7; the D gene is possibly TRBD1 (7 bases). CDR3 length: 19 residues. CDR1 is SGHAT, CDR2 FQNNGV, per germline. Trimming removed 5 bases at V and 3 bases at J, with 29 bases between. The CDR3 coding sequence is TGTGCCAGCAGCCTGGCCCTCAGGGGGGAACTAGCCCCCTTCTACGAGCAGTACTTC. Its protein product is CASSLALRGELAPFYEQYF.

The chain links TRBV5-5 to TRBJ1-3; D remains unclear. The germline CDR1 and CDR2 sequences are SGHKS and YYEKEE (reference sequence). The CDR3 totals 14 residues. Trimming removed 2 bases from V and 2 bases from J, with 8 bases in between. The CDR3 spells CASSLGGAGNTIYF. The CDR3 DNA reads as TGTGCCAGCAGCTTAGGCGGGGCTGGAAACACCATATATTTT.

Here the CDR3 reads CSVGAAGGNQPQHF. In DNA form, the CDR3 reads TGCAGCGTTGGAGCGGCCGGGGGGAATCAGCCCCAGCATTTT. The V and J genes are TRBV29-1 and TRBJ1-5; tentative D call: TRBD1 (5 bases). The CDR3 spans 14 residues. The V end was cut by 4 bases, the J end by 4 bases, with 14 bases between. Per the germline V gene, CDR1 is SQVTM and CDR2 is ANQGSEA. Variable domain in full (rest from reference TRBV29-1 and TRBJ1-5): SAVISQKPSRDICQRGTSLTIQCQVDSQVTMMFWYRQQPGQSLTLIATANQGSEATYESGFVIDKFPISRPNLTFSTLTVSNMSPEDSSIYLCSVGAAGGNQPQHFGDGTRLSIL.